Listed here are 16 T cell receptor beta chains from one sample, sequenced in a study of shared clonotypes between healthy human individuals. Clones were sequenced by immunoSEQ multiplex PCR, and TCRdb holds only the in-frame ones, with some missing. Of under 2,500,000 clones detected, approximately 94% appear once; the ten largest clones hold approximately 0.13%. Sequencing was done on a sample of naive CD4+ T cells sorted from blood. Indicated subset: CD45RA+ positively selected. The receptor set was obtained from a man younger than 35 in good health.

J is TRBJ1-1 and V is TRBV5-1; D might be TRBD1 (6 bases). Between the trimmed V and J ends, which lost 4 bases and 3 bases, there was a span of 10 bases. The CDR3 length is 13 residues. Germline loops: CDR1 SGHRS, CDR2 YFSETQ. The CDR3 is CASSIQGYTEAFF. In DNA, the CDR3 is TGCGCCAGCAGCATACAGGGCTACACTGAAGCTTTCTTT.

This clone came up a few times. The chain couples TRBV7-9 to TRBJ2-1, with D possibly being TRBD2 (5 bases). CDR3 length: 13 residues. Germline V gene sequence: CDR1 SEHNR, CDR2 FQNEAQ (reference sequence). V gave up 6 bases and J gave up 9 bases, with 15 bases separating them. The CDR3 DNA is TGTGCCAGCAGTAGGGCGGGCGTAAGTGAGCAGTTCTTC. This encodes CASSRAGVSEQFF.

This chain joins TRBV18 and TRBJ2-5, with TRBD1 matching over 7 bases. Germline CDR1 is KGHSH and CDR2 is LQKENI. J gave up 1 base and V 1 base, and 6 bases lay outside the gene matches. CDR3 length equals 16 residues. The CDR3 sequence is CASSPRASGGQETQYF. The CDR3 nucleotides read TGTGCCAGCTCACCACGGGCGTCAGGGGGCCAAGAGACCCAGTACTTC.

In DNA form, the CDR3 reads TGTGCCAGCAGGCATACAGAGAACTATGGCTACACCTTC. Protein: CASRHTENYGYTF. The chain combines TRBV6-5 with TRBJ1-2; D gene uncertain. Germline CDR1 is MNHEY and CDR2 is SVGAGI. The CDR3 has 13 amino acids. Between the trimmed V and J ends, which lost 6 bases and 2 bases, there was a span of 10 bases.

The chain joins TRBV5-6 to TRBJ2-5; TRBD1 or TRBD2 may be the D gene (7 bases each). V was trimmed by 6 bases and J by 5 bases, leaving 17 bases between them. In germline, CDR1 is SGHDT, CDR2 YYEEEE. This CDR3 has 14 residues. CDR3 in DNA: TGTGCCAGCACCCCGAGGGGGCGGGAGGAGACCCAGTACTTC. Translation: CASTPRGREETQYF.

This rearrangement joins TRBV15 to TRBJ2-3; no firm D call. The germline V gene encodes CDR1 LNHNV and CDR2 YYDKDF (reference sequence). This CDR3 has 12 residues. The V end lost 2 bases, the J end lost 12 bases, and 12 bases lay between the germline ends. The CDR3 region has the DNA TGTGCCACCAGCAGACATCTTGGTTATCAGTATTTT. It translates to CATSRHLGYQYF.

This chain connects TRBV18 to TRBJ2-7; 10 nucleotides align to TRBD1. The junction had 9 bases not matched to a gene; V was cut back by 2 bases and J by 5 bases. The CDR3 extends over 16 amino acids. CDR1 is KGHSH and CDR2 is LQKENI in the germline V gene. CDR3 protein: CASSPVGGTGVNEQYF. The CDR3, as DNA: TGTGCCAGCTCACCAGTGGGCGGGACAGGGGTCAACGAGCAGTACTTC.

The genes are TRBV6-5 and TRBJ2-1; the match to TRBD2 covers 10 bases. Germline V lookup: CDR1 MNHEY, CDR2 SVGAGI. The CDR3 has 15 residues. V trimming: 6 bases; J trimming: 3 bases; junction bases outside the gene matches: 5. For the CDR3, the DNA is TGTGCCAGCAGGCTAGCGGGGGCCGGCTACAATGAGCAGTTCTTC. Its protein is CASRLAGAGYNEQFF.

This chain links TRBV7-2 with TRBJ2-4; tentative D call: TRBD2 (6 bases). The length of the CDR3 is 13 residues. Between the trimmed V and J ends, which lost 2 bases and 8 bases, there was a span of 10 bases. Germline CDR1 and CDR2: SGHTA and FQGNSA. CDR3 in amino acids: CASSLKWGDIQYF. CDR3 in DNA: TGTGCCAGCAGCTTAAAGTGGGGGGACATTCAGTACTTC. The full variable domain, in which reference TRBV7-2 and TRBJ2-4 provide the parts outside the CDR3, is GAGVSQSPSNKVTEKGKDVELRCDPISGHTALYWYRQSLGQGLEFLIYFQGNSAPDKSGLPSDRFSAERTGGSVSTLTIQRTQQEDSAVYLCASSLKWGDIQYFGAGTRLSVL.

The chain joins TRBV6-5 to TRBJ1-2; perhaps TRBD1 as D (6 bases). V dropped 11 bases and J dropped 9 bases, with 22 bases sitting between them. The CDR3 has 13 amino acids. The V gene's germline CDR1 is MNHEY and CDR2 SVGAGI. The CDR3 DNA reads TGTGCCTGCCAGGTACAGGGTGGAAAAAGCTACACCTTC. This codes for CACQVQGGKSYTF.

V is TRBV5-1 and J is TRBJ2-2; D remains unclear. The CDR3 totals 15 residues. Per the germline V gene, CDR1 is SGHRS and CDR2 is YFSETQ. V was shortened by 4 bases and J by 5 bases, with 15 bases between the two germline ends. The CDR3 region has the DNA TGCGCCAGCAGCCCCGGAGCCTCCCCGACCGGGGAGCTGTTTTTT. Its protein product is CASSPGASPTGELFF.

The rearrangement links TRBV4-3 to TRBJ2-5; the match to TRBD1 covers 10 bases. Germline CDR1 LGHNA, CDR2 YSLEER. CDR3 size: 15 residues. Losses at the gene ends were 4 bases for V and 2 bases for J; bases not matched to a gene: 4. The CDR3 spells CASSPGQGLQETQYF. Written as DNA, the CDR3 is TGCGCCAGCAGCCCGGGACAGGGGCTACAAGAGACCCAGTACTTC.

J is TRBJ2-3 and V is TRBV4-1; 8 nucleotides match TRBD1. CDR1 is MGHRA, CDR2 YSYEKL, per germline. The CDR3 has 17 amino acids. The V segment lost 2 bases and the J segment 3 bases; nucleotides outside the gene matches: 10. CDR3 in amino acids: CASSQSRQGLRTDTQYF. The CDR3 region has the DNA TGCGCCAGCAGCCAAAGCCGACAGGGGTTACGTACAGATACGCAGTATTTT.

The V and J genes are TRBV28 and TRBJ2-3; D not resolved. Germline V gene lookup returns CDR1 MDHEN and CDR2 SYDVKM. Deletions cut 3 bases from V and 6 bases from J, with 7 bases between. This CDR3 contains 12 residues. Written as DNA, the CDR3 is TGTGCCAGCAGTTTCGATGCGGATACGCAGTATTTT. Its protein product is CASSFDADTQYF.

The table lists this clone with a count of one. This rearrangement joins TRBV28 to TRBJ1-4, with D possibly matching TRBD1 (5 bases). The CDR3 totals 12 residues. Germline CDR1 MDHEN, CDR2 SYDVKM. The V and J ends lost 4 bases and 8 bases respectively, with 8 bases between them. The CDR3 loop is CASSYEGEKLFF. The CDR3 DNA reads TGTGCCAGCAGTTACGAGGGGGAAAAACTGTTTTTT.

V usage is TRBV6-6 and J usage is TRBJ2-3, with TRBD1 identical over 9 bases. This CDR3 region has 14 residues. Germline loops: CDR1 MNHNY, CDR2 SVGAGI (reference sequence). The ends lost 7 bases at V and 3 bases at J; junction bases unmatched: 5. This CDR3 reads CASTGTGKTDTQYF. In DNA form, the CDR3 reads TGTGCCAGCACTGGGACAGGGAAGACAGATACGCAGTATTTT.